Below are 19 T cell receptor beta chains sequenced from a single sample in a study of blood T cells in healthy people across ages. PCR was performed a second time for roughly 7 to 12 cycles using a sample-barcoded 5' primer and a J-beta primer mix. From the 5' RACE reads, TCRdb called clonotypes with MiXCR, one entry per CDR3 protein. Of about 540,000 distinct CDR3 sequences listed, under 30% are singletons. This sample was also put to use in a study of T cells of mothers and their children.

Sequenced: blood. Receptors originate from a boy between 5 and 17 years old in good health.

This clonotype was picked up a small number of times. The gene calls are TRBV7-8 and TRBJ2-1, with 12 bases identical to TRBD2. V shed 5 bases, J shed 7 bases, and the junction held 6 bases outside the gene matches. Germline V lookup: CDR1 SGHVS, CDR2 FQNEAQ. The CDR3 is made up of 15 amino acids. The CDR3 sequence: CASSLTSGSKNEQFF. The CDR3 DNA follows: TGTGCCAGCAGCCTGACTAGCGGGAGCAAGAATGAGCAGTTCTTC.

This clonotype appeared once. The genes are TRBV10-3 and TRBJ2-1; 13 bases agree with TRBD2. Germline values: CDR1 ENHRY, CDR2 SYGVKD. The V and J ends lost 5 bases and 3 bases, in that order; junction bases with no gene match: 4. The CDR3 is 16 residues long. For the CDR3, the DNA is TGTGCCATCAGTTCCGGGACTAGCGGGGTCTACAATGAGCAGTTCTTC. The encoded protein is CAISSGTSGVYNEQFF.

This clonotype has only a few counts. One base away lies a much larger clone, so this may be a sequencing read error. The chain employs TRBV6-1 and TRBJ1-6; 11 nucleotides match TRBD1. There are 16 residues in the CDR3. V shed 4 bases and J 9 bases; nucleotides not matched to a gene: 8. CDR1 and CDR2 (germline): MNHNS, SASEGT. Here the CDR3 reads CASSGASGTGGSPLHF. CDR3 in DNA: TGTGCCAGCAGTGGAGCCTCCGGGACAGGGGGTTCACCCCTCCACTTT.

This chain uses TRBV27 with TRBJ2-1; unclear D gene. The germline gives CDR1 MNHEY, CDR2 SMNVEV (reference sequence). Trimming pared 0 bases from V and 9 bases from J, leaving 12 bases between. CDR3 length: 14 amino acids. The CDR3 sequence: CASSLSGPPGEQFF. CDR3 coding DNA: TGTGCCAGCAGTTTATCGGGTCCCCCGGGTGAGCAGTTCTTC.

This clonotype has only a few counts. This rearrangement joins TRBV29-1 to TRBJ2-2; 10 nucleotides line up with TRBD2. The CDR3 length is 13 residues. Germline CDR1 is SQVTM and CDR2 is ANQGSEA. With 7 bases clipped from V and 3 bases from J, the junction kept 2 bases outside the gene matches. The chain's CDR3 is CSGTSGYTGELFF. Here the CDR3 DNA reads TGCAGCGGGACTAGCGGCTACACCGGGGAGCTGTTTTTT.

The chain is built from TRBV7-8 and TRBJ2-5, with 9 bases that match TRBD1. Germline-derived CDR1 and CDR2 are SGHVS and FQNEAQ. The CDR3 has 15 residues. Trimming took 4 bases from V and 0 from J; bases not matched to a gene: 3. CDR3 bases: TGTGCCAGCAGCTACTGGACAGGGGACCAAGAGACCCAGTACTTC. Encoded protein: CASSYWTGDQETQYF.

The CDR3 DNA reads as TGCGCCAGCAGGTCCGGGACAGGCCCCTACGAGCAGTACTTC. Its protein product is CASRSGTGPYEQYF. The V call is TRBV5-1, the J call TRBJ2-5; 8 nucleotides align to TRBD1. The J call could be wrong; TRBJ2-7 is a better fit for the DNA end. This CDR3 is 14 amino acids long. Germline V gene sequence: CDR1 SGHRS, CDR2 YFSETQ.

V is TRBV27 and J is TRBJ1-2; tentative D call: TRBD1 (6 bases). This CDR3 spans 14 amino acids. V lost 5 bases and J 8 bases, leaving 18 bases between the germline ends. In germline, CDR1 is MNHEY, CDR2 SMNVEV (reference sequence). CDR3 sequence reads: CASSHKQGWGGYTF. DNA for the CDR3: TGTGCCAGCAGTCACAAACAGGGTTGGGGGGGCTACACCTTC.

The J gene is TRBJ2-2, the V gene TRBV29-1; possibly TRBD2 for D (6 bases). The length of the CDR3 is 13 residues. The germline CDR1 and CDR2 sequences are SQVTM and ANQGSEA. V lost 7 bases to trimming and J lost 3 bases, with 12 bases between them. Here the CDR3 DNA reads TGCAGCGGGGGGGAACGAGACACCGGGGAGCTGTTTTTT. The encoded protein is CSGGERDTGELFF.

The chain couples TRBV7-9 to TRBJ1-1; 7 positions match TRBD1. Germline V lookup: CDR1 SEHNR, CDR2 FQNEAQ (reference sequence). This CDR3 region has 16 residues. Trimming removed 6 bases from V and 0 bases from J; junction bases left unmatched: 10. The CDR3 bases are TGTGCCAGCAGGTCTGGACAGGATGTTATGAACACTGAAGCTTTCTTT. It specifies CASRSGQDVMNTEAFF.

A few counts support this clonotype. The CDR3 nucleotides read TGTGCCTGGAGTTTAATGAACACCGGGGAGCTGTTTTTT. The encoded protein is CAWSLMNTGELFF. The J gene is TRBJ2-2, the V gene TRBV30, with unresolved D. Trimming stripped 2 bases from V and 1 base from J, with 5 bases between. Germline loops: CDR1 GTSNPN, CDR2 SVGIG (reference sequence). The CDR3 has 13 amino acids.

Only one count was recorded for this clonotype. The chain links TRBV30 to TRBJ2-1; 9 bases agree with TRBD1. Germline trimming cut 8 bases from V and 7 bases from J; bases unmatched to any gene: 3. Germline V gene lookup returns CDR1 GTSNPN and CDR2 SVGIG (reference sequence). The CDR3 has 11 amino acids. The CDR3 protein is CAHGTGNEQFF. DNA of the CDR3: TGTGCCCATGGGACAGGGAATGAGCAGTTCTTC.

The CDR3 protein is CASSSDREFFF. The CDR3, as DNA: TGTGCCAGCAGCTCGGACAGGGAGTTCTTCTTT. The V gene is TRBV7-9, the J gene TRBJ1-1; 8 bases match TRBD1. V gave up 4 bases and J gave up 14 bases; unmatched junction bases: 6. The germline V gene has CDR1 SEHNR and CDR2 FQNEAQ (reference sequence). This CDR3 comprises 11 residues.

A note on this clonotype: One junction end disagrees with the germline gene, perhaps due to a read error. V gene TRBV5-6 combines with J gene TRBJ1-1; D call uncertain. The germline gives CDR1 SGHDT, CDR2 YYEEEE. This CDR3 is 13 amino acids long. The CDR3 reads CASSSDLKTEAFF. In DNA form, the CDR3 reads TGTGCCAGCAGCTCGGATTTGAAGACTGAAGCTTTCTTT.

This clonotype was counted only a few times. The chain employs TRBV10-2 and TRBJ1-4; the D gene is possibly TRBD1 (6 bases). The CDR3 has 15 residues. Trimming removed 3 bases at V and 7 bases at J, with 15 bases between. CDR1 is WSHSY, CDR2 SAAADI, per germline. The CDR3 nucleotides are TGCGCCAGCAGTGAATCGGGGGGCCGCGGTGAAAAACTGTTTTTT. It translates to CASSESGGRGEKLFF.

This rearrangement joins TRBV7-8 to TRBJ2-5; 10 positions agree with TRBD1. Germline CDR1 and CDR2: SGHVS and FQNEAQ. The CDR3 contains 15 residues. V was pared by 3 bases and J by 2 bases, with 3 bases of the junction left unmatched. As DNA, the CDR3 is TGTGCCAGCAGCTTTTGGACAGGGGGACAAGAGACCCAGTACTTC. Translation: CASSFWTGGQETQYF. Using reference TRBV7-8 and TRBJ2-5 for the parts outside the CDR3, the full variable domain is GAGVSQSPRYKVAKRGQDVALRCDPISGHVSLFWYQQALGQGPEFLTYFQNEAQLDKSGLPSDRFFAERPEGSVSTLKIQRTQQEDSAVYLCASSFWTGGQETQYFGPGTRLLVL.

J is TRBJ2-5 and V is TRBV6-5, with 7 bases fitting TRBD1. The J call may be faulty, since TRBJ2-7 better matches the DNA end. Germline CDR1 is MNHEY and CDR2 is SVGAGI. The CDR3 consists of 13 residues. DNA for the CDR3: TGTGCCAGCACCACGACAGGGTTGCACGAGCAGTACTTC. Its protein is CASTTTGLHEQYF.

This clonotype was seen only a few times. Relative to the germline gene, one junction end is altered; a read error may explain this. The rearrangement uses TRBV12-3 or TRBV12-4 and TRBJ2-1; TRBD2 aligns across 9 bases. The CDR3 runs 18 residues. As DNA, the CDR3 is TGTGCCAGCAGTTTGGTTGCGGGAGGGCCTGGGGCATACAATGAGCAGCTCTTC. It codes for CASSLVAGGPGAYNEQLF.

This clonotype was observed a handful of times. This chain links TRBV7-6 with TRBJ1-6, with 10 nucleotides matching TRBD1. The V and J ends lost 0 bases and 4 bases, in that order; junction bases with no gene match: 12. The CDR3 is made up of 20 amino acids. Germline V CDR1 and CDR2: SGHVS, FNYEAQ. The CDR3 coding sequence is TGTGCCAGCAGCTTAGCGGCGACAGGGGGCCTAAACCTTTATAATTCACCCCTCCACTTT. Its translation: CASSLAATGGLNLYNSPLHF.